The present entry profiles one T cell receptor (beta chain) with its context. The sample comes from a study of shared clonotypes between healthy human individuals. Sequencing was performed with immunoSEQ multiplex PCR; in TCRdb, only in-frame clones are kept and a portion is missing. The data contain about 490,000 clones, less than 80% of them singletons. Trimming cost V 10 bases and J 5 bases; bases outside gene matches: 11. CDR1 and CDR2 from the germline V gene are ENHRY and SYGVKD. CDR3 length: 14 residues. The sequencing input was PBMCs. This receptor was identified in a woman aged 40 to 50 in good health. Some clones in this sample may be carry-over from other donors' samples. The chain links TRBV10-3 to TRBJ1-2; 9 nucleotides match TRBD1. CDR3 in amino acids: CATQEAGQGYGYTF. CDR3 sequence (DNA): TGTGCCACGCAGGAGGCGGGACAGGGTTATGGCTACACCTTC.